The 5 T cell receptor beta chains presented below share a single source sample, sequenced in a study of blood T cell repertoires in COVID-19. The repertoire was sequenced with immunoSEQ multiplex PCR; TCRdb's copy has only in-frame clones and lacks some. Of a few hundred thousand clones in the sample, about 86% were seen once. The source material was peripheral blood. These receptors originate from a woman aged 50 to 60 with acute or convalescent COVID-19.

The CDR3 region has the DNA TGCGCCAGCAGCGAGTGGCCCGAGGACACTGAAGCTTTCTTT. It encodes CASSEWPEDTEAFF. The gene calls are TRBV5-1 and TRBJ1-1; D not certain. The CDR3 is 14 amino acids. Trimming pared 4 bases from V and 3 bases from J, leaving 13 bases between. Per the germline V gene, CDR1 is SGHRS and CDR2 is YFSETQ.

The rearrangement uses TRBV12-5 and TRBJ2-7, with 11 bases aligning to TRBD1. Germline V CDR1 and CDR2: LGHNT, FRNRAP. The CDR3 has 17 amino acids. J gave up 0 bases and V 2 bases, and 6 bases lay outside the gene matches. Here the CDR3 reads CASGLLGQGAISYEQYV. CDR3 coding DNA: TGTGCTAGTGGTTTGCTCGGACAGGGGGCGATCTCCTACGAGCAGTACGTC.

The rearrangement uses TRBV19 and TRBJ1-4; no clear D gene. The CDR3 has 17 amino acids. Germline CDR1 reads LNHDA; CDR2 reads SQIVND (reference sequence). Trimming took off 4 bases at V and 13 bases at J, with 28 bases between the two ends. CDR3 DNA sequence: TGTGCCAGTAGTAGATTGACGGGTCGAGTGGCTTTGGGAGGACTGTTTTTT. Translation gives CASSRLTGRVALGGLFF.

The chain recombines TRBV7-9 with TRBJ1-2, with 7 nucleotides matching TRBD1. The J segment lost 8 bases and the V segment lost 5 bases, leaving 5 bases of the junction unmatched. CDR1 and CDR2 (germline): SEHNR, FQNEAQ (reference sequence). The CDR3 spans 12 residues. The DNA for the CDR3 is TGTGCCAGCAGCCCAGGGGGGCGCGGCTACACCTTC. It is translated as CASSPGGRGYTF. Looking up the rest from reference TRBV7-9 and TRBJ1-2 gives the full variable domain: DTGVSQNPRHKITKRGQNVTFRCDPISEHNRLYWYRQTLGQGPEFLTYFQNEAQLEKSRLLSDRFSAERPKGSFSTLEIQRTEQGDSAMYLCASSPGGRGYTFGSGTRLTVV.

The V and J genes are TRBV6-1 and TRBJ1-3; possible D gene TRBD1, 5 bases. The CDR3 extends over 14 amino acids. V gave up 2 bases and J gave up 0 bases, with 5 bases separating them. CDR1 MNHNS and CDR2 SASEGT come from the germline V gene. The CDR3 DNA sequence: TGTGCCAGCAGTGAACAGGGCTCTGGAAACACCATATATTTT. It translates to CASSEQGSGNTIYF.